These 13 T cell receptor beta chains originate from one sample sequenced in a study of T cells in Graves' hyperthyroidism and ophthalmopathy. From RNA transcripts, TCR beta CDR3 regions were amplified. Carried out on the TCR CDR3, a first-round RT-PCR used the HTBI primer set. TCRdb analysed the multiplex PCR reads with MiXCR anew, one entry per CDR3 protein. This table holds 390,000 or so distinct CDR3 sequences, roughly 14% found once. The material sequenced was blood. The receptors derive from a man younger than 30 with Graves' ophthalmopathy.

The rearrangement links TRBV11-2 to TRBJ2-7; D is possibly TRBD1 (6 bases). Germline assignment: CDR1 SGHAT and CDR2 FQNNGV. The CDR3 covers 16 residues. V lost 1 base, J lost 0 bases, and 13 bases lay in between. CDR3 sequence reads: CASSLAGQGSSYEQYF. In nucleotides, the CDR3 is TGTGCCAGCAGCTTAGCGGGCCAGGGGAGCTCCTACGAGCAGTACTTC.

This clonotype was seen more than once but under ten times. The chain recombines TRBV6-1 with TRBJ1-4; TRBD1 might be the D (6 bases). The CDR3 runs to 14 residues. Germline V gives CDR1 MNHNS, CDR2 SASEGT. The V gene lost 6 bases and the J gene lost 4 bases, with 12 bases spanning the gap. CDR3 region: CASRKQGNNEKLFF. CDR3 in DNA: TGTGCCAGCAGAAAACAGGGAAATAATGAAAAACTGTTTTTT.

Ten or more counts support this clonotype. The rearrangement links TRBV11-2 to TRBJ2-2; D call uncertain. Germline V gene lookup returns CDR1 SGHAT and CDR2 FQNNGV. Trimming stripped 3 bases from V and 2 bases from J, with 16 bases between. The CDR3 spans 17 residues. DNA for the CDR3: TGTGCCAGCAGCTTTCCAACCCAGACTCCTAACACCGGGGAGCTGTTTTTT. Translation: CASSFPTQTPNTGELFF.

The rearrangement links TRBV10-1 to TRBJ2-7; 9 nucleotides line up with TRBD2. The germline CDR1 and CDR2 sequences are WNHNN and SYGVQD (reference sequence). The V and J ends lost 3 bases and 7 bases, in that order; junction bases with no gene match: 16. This CDR3 has 17 residues. The CDR3 nucleotides read TGCGCCAGCAGTGAAGGTAGCGGGAGAATAAGGAGGGTGGAGCAGTACTTC. Translated, it gives CASSEGSGRIRRVEQYF.

This clonotype was detected only a few times. The chain recombines TRBV19 with TRBJ1-5; possible D gene TRBD1, 5 bases. This CDR3 is 16 amino acids long. The germline V gene has CDR1 LNHDA and CDR2 SQIVND (reference sequence). Trimming removed 3 bases from V and 4 bases from J, with 16 bases in between. The CDR3 nucleotides are TGTGCCAGTAGTATCCACCCTCCCGGGACGAATCAGCCCCAGCATTTT. This gives the protein CASSIHPPGTNQPQHF. The full variable domain, rest sourced from reference TRBV19 and TRBJ1-5, is DGGITQSPKYLFRKEGQNVTLSCEQNLNHDAMYWYRQDPGQGLRLIYYSQIVNDFQKGDIAEGYSVSREKKESFPLTVTSAQKNPTAFYLCASSIHPPGTNQPQHFGDGTRLSIL.

Only a few counts were recorded for this clonotype. The V and J genes are TRBV5-5 and TRBJ2-1; 10 nucleotides align to TRBD1. The V gene's germline CDR1 is SGHKS and CDR2 YYEKEE (reference sequence). V dropped 8 bases and J dropped 2; count of bases not matched to a gene: 13. This CDR3 spans 17 amino acids. CDR3 in DNA: TGTGCCAGTAGTATCCCCGGGACAGGGGTCCCCTACAATGAGCAGTTCTTC. Translated: CASSIPGTGVPYNEQFF.

This clonotype was detected a few times. The chain couples TRBV6-5 to TRBJ2-2; D may be TRBD1 (5 bases). Germline-derived CDR1 and CDR2 are MNHEY and SVGAGI. The CDR3 extends over 15 amino acids. V was clipped by 2 bases and J by 2 bases, with 9 bases between them. Here the CDR3 reads CASSYGQGNTGELFF. In DNA, the CDR3 is TGTGCCAGCAGTTACGGTCAGGGAAACACCGGGGAGCTGTTTTTT.

This clonotype was counted at least ten times. The chain links TRBV6-5 to TRBJ2-7; D not resolved. V was trimmed by 2 bases and J by 2 bases, leaving 7 bases between them. The CDR3 sequence is 13 residues long. The germline gives CDR1 MNHEY, CDR2 SVGAGI. The CDR3 is CASSYGVTYEQYF. CDR3 DNA sequence: TGTGCCAGCAGTTACGGGGTTACCTACGAGCAGTACTTC.

The chain uses TRBV2 and TRBJ1-5; D is ambiguous. CDR1 is SNHLY, CDR2 FYNNEI, per germline. V was shortened by 3 bases and J by 4 bases, with 7 bases between the two germline ends. The CDR3 is 13 residues long. The CDR3 bases are TGTGCCAGCAGTGAGAGTTTTAATCAGCCCCAGCATTTT. It is translated as CASSESFNQPQHF. The whole variable domain, filled in from reference TRBV2 and TRBJ1-5, reads EPEVTQTPSHQVTQMGQEVILRCVPISNHLYFYWYRQILGQKVEFLVSFYNNEISEKSEIFDDQFSVERPDGSNFTLKIRSTKLEDSAMYFCASSESFNQPQHFGDGTRLSIL.

V is TRBV20-1 and J is TRBJ2-2, with 13 nucleotides matching TRBD2. The V gene end was trimmed by 6 bases and the J gene end by 6 bases; junction bases not matched to a gene: 4. The CDR3 spans 14 residues. Germline CDR1 reads DFQATT; CDR2 reads SNEGSKA (reference sequence). The CDR3 bases are TGCAGTGCCAAGGGACTAGCGGGACCCGGGGAGCTGTTTTTT. It yields the protein CSAKGLAGPGELFF.

The sample holds many counts of this clonotype. The chain employs TRBV12-5 and TRBJ2-1, with 11 bases that match TRBD2. With 4 bases clipped from V and 0 bases from J, the junction kept 14 bases outside the gene matches. This CDR3 is 20 amino acids long. The germline V gene encodes CDR1 LGHNT and CDR2 FRNRAP. The CDR3 reads CASGSGLGTSGYSSYNEQFF. CDR3 nucleotides: TGTGCTAGTGGTTCCGGGCTGGGGACTAGCGGTTACAGCTCCTACAATGAGCAGTTCTTC.

The rearrangement uses TRBV7-9 and TRBJ2-1; D is ambiguous. This CDR3 has 15 residues. V was cut by 6 bases and J by 6 bases, with 18 bases left in between. From germline, CDR1 is SEHNR and CDR2 FQNEAQ (reference sequence). The CDR3 DNA reads as TGTGCCAGCAGTTTCAGCCCCCCGACCCTCAATGAGCAGTTCTTC. Its protein is CASSFSPPTLNEQFF. The variable domain in full, with the rest retrieved from reference TRBV7-9 and TRBJ2-1, is DTGVSQNPRHKITKRGQNVTFRCDPISEHNRLYWYRQTLGQGPEFLTYFQNEAQLEKSRLLSDRFSAERPKGSFSTLEIQRTEQGDSAMYLCASSFSPPTLNEQFFGPGTRLTVL.

This clonotype has a handful of counts. The chain carries TRBV9 and TRBJ1-1; TRBD1 matches at 10 bases. The trim removed 4 bases at V and 11 bases at J, leaving 8 bases unmatched. Per the germline V gene, CDR1 is SGDLS and CDR2 is YYNGEE. The CDR3 contains 13 residues. The CDR3, as DNA: TGTGCCAGCAGCTTGAGACAGGGGGCTGCGGCTTTCTTT. It codes for CASSLRQGAAAFF.